The clone carrying this TCR beta chain was seen ten or more times. Its antigen is still unknown. This entry comes from a study of early T cells in non-severe SARS-CoV-2 infection. Trimming left V 6 bases short and J 0 bases short, with 22 bases between. Per germline, CDR1 SNHLY and CDR2 FYNNEI. This CDR3 comprises 18 residues. MiXCR, run by TCRdb on the 5' RACE reads, gives a single entry per CDR3 protein. The table lists about 46,000 distinct CDR3 sequences, 5% to 6.5% of them singletons. General study findings and limits: Anti-spike CD8 responses were favored in VDJdb matching, and private and CD4 specificities were missed.

This clonotype was obtained from an adult who was a healthcare worker with PCR-confirmed SARS-CoV-2 infection or an uninfected control (not recorded which). Here the sequenced sample was whole blood, taken at baseline. This chain joins TRBV2 and TRBJ2-3; no clear D gene. Here the CDR3 DNA reads TGTGCCAGCAGACCTCCCCAGTGGCTCTCATCTAGCACAGATACGCAGTATTTT. It translates to CASRPPQWLSSSTDTQYF.